This T cell receptor beta chain was sequenced in a study of lymphopenia after photon versus proton radiotherapy. Method: immunoSEQ multiplex PCR; TCRdb's copy keeps in-frame clones and lacks some. The table has about 29,000 clones, approximately 86% seen once. The CDR3 consists of 14 residues. The germline CDR1 and CDR2 sequences are SNHLY and FYNNEI. V lost 8 bases and J lost 1, with 14 bases in between. The V call is TRBV2, the J call TRBJ2-5; D uncertain. The clonotype comes from a woman aged 55-69 years with cholangiocarcinoma. Some clones in this sample may be carry-over from other donors' samples. The source material was peripheral blood, sampled from a patient treated with proton-based radiotherapy. In nucleotides, the CDR3 is TGTGCCAGCGTGGTCGACACCTTCCAAGAGACCCAGTACTTC. Its protein is CASVVDTFQETQYF. Variable domain in full (rest from reference TRBV2 and TRBJ2-5): EPEVTQTPSHQVTQMGQEVILRCVPISNHLYFYWYRQILGQKVEFLVSFYNNEISEKSEIFDDQFSVERPDGSNFTLKIRSTKLEDSAMYFCASVVDTFQETQYFGPGTRLLVL.